The rows below give T cell receptor beta chains drawn from one sample of a study of prognosis after radiotherapy for stage I lung cancer. TCRdb independently ran MiXCR on the multiplex PCR reads; one entry per CDR3 protein. The sample has tens of thousands of distinct CDR3 sequences, around 27% seen once. The sequenced sample was PBMCs, obtained before or after stereotactic body radiation therapy (not recorded which). The receptors originated from a donor aged 50 or older with non-small cell lung cancer. The CDR3 runs from the conserved cysteine through the conserved F or W. A D gene is named only where the DNA matches it firmly. Clone size is given for some rows only: seen once, a few or many times, or a class if the clone is expanded.

size	D	V	J	DNA	CDR3
many	.	TRBV7-8	TRBJ2-1	TGTGCCAGCAGCTTCTCTACTACGGGCAATGAGCAGTTCTTC	CASSFSTTGNEQFF
many	TRBD2	TRBV20-1	TRBJ2-5	TGCAGTGCTGCGGGGGGCAGGGAGACCCAGTACTTC	CSAAGGRETQYF
many	.	TRBV5-1	TRBJ2-5	TGCGCCAGCAGCTTGGCCAAGGAGACCCAGTACTTC	CASSLAKETQYF
many	TRBD2	TRBV5-4	TRBJ2-7	TGTGCCAGCAGCCCGACTAGCGGGGGAGGAGAGCAGTACTTC	CASSPTSGGGEQYF
many	.	TRBV12-3/TRBV12-4	TRBJ1-1	TGTGCCAGCAGTTTAGCGGGGGGACCTGGGGCTTTCTTT	CASSLAGGPGAFF
many	.	TRBV28	TRBJ1-6	TGTGCCAGCAGTTTATGGAAGGGGGTGAGCTCCTATAATTCACCCCTCCACTTT	CASSLWKGVSSYNSPLHF
many	TRBD1	TRBV6-1	TRBJ1-1	TGTGCCAGCAAAACAGGGGGCGGCGAGACTGAAGCTTTCTTT	CASKTGGGETEAFF
many	TRBD2	TRBV7-2	TRBJ2-3	TGTGCCAGCAGCTTAAATCGCGGGGGGCGCCCTAGCACAGATACGCAGTATTTT	CASSLNRGGRPSTDTQYF
many	.	TRBV15	TRBJ1-5	TGTGCCACCAGCCCGGACGGTCGGGACAATCAGCCCCAGCATTTT	CATSPDGRDNQPQHF
many	.	TRBV6-1	TRBJ2-5	TGTGCCAGCAAAGGGGAGAGAGCCCAGTACTTC	CASKGERAQYF
many	TRBD2	TRBV3-1	TRBJ2-1	TGTGCCAGCAGCCAAGATCCTGGGACTAGCGAAGTCAATGAGCAGTTCTTC	CASSQDPGTSEVNEQFF
many	.	TRBV30	TRBJ2-7	TGTGCCTGGAGCCGTCAGGGAGTTGGCGAGCAGTACTTC	CAWSRQGVGEQYF
many	TRBD1	TRBV5-8	TRBJ1-6	TGTGCCAGCAGCTCCGCGGGACAGGGCAACTCACCCCTCCACTTT	CASSSAGQGNSPLHF
many	TRBD1	TRBV2	TRBJ1-2	TGTGCCAGCAGGGAGGGGGCGGATTACTATGGCTACACCTTC	CASREGADYYGYTF
many	.	TRBV6-1	TRBJ1-2	TGTGCCAGCAGCAAGGACATCTATGGCTACACCTTC	CASSKDIYGYTF
.	.	TRBV6-1	TRBJ2-7	TGTGCCAGCAGTCCATGGGGGCCATACTGCTACGAGCAGTACTTC	CASSPWGPYCYEQYF
many	TRBD1	TRBV19	TRBJ2-2	TGTGCCAGTAGTGGCGCAGGGGGCGCGCGGACCGGGGAGCTGTTTTTT	CASSGAGGARTGELFF
many	.	TRBV28	TRBJ2-4	TGTGCCAGCAGTTCGGACCTAGCCAAAAACATTCAGTACTTC	CASSSDLAKNIQYF
many	.	TRBV7-8	TRBJ2-3	TGTGCCAGCAGCTTTAGCAGGACCAGTGATACGCAGTATTTT	CASSFSRTSDTQYF
many	.	TRBV4-2	TRBJ1-5	TGTGCCAGCAGCCAAGGATTAGTCGGCAATCAGCCCCAGCATTTT	CASSQGLVGNQPQHF
many	TRBD1	TRBV7-9	TRBJ1-2	TGTGCCAGCAGCTTTATTTCGGGACAGGGGCACTATGGCTACACCTTC	CASSFISGQGHYGYTF
many	.	TRBV2	TRBJ1-5	TGTGCCAGCAGTGATTACAGCTATCAGCCCCAGCATTTT	CASSDYSYQPQHF
many	.	TRBV19	TRBJ1-1	TGTGCCAGTAGGGATATAGCGAACACTGAAGCTTTCTTT	CASRDIANTEAFF
.	.	TRBV18	TRBJ1-1	TGTGCCAGCTCACCAGTGGGCCCGAACACTGAAGCTTTCTTT	CASSPVGPNTEAFF
many	.	TRBV12-3/TRBV12-4	TRBJ2-1	TGTGCCAGCAGTTATACAGGGAGGGTCAATGAGCAGTTCTTC	CASSYTGRVNEQFF
.	TRBD2	TRBV6-1	TRBJ2-3	TGTGCCAACAGAGGACTAGCGGGGGGGCTCAGCACAGATACGCAGTATTTT	CANRGLAGGLSTDTQYF
.	TRBD1	TRBV25-1	TRBJ1-6	TGTGCCAGCAGTGCTAGACAGGGAGGCAATTCACCCCAACACTTT	CASSARQGGNSPQHF
many	.	TRBV6-1	TRBJ2-7	TGTGCCAGCCAGCCACAGGGTTTCGGCTACGAGCAGTACTTC	CASQPQGFGYEQYF
many	.	TRBV6-1	TRBJ2-7	TGTGCCAGCAGACCCACTTGGACAACCCCCTACGAGCAGTACTTC	CASRPTWTTPYEQYF
once	.	TRBV6-2/TRBV6-3	TRBJ2-5	TGTGCCAGCAGTGGGAGAGAGACAGGATCGTACCAAGAGACCCAATACTTC	CASSGRETGSYQETQYF
many	.	TRBV20-1	TRBJ1-4	TGCAGTGCTAGAGCTGGCTTTAATGAAAAACTGTTTTTT	CSARAGFNEKLFF
many	.	TRBV19	TRBJ1-2	TGTGCCAGTAGTGAGGATCCGCCCTTGGGTGGCTACACCTTC	CASSEDPPLGGYTF
.	.	TRBV5-8	TRBJ2-5	TGTGCCAGCAGCACGGACGGAGCCAGGGGAGAGACCCAGTACTTC	CASSTDGARGETQYF
many	.	TRBV5-6	TRBJ1-2	TGTGCCAGCAGCTCCGACTATTTGGGCTACACCTTC	CASSSDYLGYTF
many	.	TRBV11-2	TRBJ2-1	TGTGCCAGCAGCTTACTGGGAAGCGGATACAATGAGCAGTTCTTC	CASSLLGSGYNEQFF
many	.	TRBV7-9	TRBJ1-3	TGTGCCAGCAGCTTAGGCCCGCCAAGGGGAAACACCATATATTTT	CASSLGPPRGNTIYF
many	.	TRBV6-4	TRBJ1-1	TGTGCCAGCATCCTTAGGGTGAACACTGAAGCTTTCTTT	CASILRVNTEAFF